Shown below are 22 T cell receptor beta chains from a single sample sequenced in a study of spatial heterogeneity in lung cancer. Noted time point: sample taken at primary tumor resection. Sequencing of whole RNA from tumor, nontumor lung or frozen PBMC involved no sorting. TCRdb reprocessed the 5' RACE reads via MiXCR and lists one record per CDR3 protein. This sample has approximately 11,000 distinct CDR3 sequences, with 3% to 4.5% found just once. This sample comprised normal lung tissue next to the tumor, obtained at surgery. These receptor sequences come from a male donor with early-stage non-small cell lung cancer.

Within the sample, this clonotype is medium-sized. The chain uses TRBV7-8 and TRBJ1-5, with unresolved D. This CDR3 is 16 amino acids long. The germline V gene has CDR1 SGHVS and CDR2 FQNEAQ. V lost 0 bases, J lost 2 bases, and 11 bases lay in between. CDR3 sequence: CASSLALGGGNQPQHF. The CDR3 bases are TGTGCCAGCAGCTTAGCGCTGGGAGGCGGCAATCAGCCCCAGCATTTT.

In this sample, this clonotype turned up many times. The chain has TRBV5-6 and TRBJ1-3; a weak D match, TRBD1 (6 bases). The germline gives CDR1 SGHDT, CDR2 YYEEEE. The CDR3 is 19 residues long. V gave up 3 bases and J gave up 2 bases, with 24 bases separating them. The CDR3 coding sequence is TGTGCCAGCAGCTCTCTCGCCCGCCGTCAGGGGATTCCTGGAAACACCATATATTTT. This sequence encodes CASSSLARRQGIPGNTIYF. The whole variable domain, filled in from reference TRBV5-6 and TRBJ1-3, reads DAGVTQSPTHLIKTRGQQVTLRCSPKSGHDTVSWYQQALGQGPQFIFQYYEEEERQRGNFPDRFSGHQFPNYSSELNVNALLLGDSALYLCASSSLARRQGIPGNTIYFGEGSWLTVV.

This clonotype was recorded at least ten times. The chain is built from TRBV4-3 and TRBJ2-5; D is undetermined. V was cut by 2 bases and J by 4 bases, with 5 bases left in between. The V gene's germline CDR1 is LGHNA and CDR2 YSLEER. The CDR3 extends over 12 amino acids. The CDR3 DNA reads TGCGCCAGCAGCCAATCCGGAGAGACCCAGTACTTC. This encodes CASSQSGETQYF.

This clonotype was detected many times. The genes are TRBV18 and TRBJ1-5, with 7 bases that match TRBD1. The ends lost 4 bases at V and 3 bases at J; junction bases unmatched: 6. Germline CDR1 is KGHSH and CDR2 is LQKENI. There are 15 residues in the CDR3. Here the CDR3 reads CASSRAGGANQPQHF. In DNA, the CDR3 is TGTGCCAGCTCACGGGCAGGGGGGGCCAATCAGCCCCAGCATTTT.

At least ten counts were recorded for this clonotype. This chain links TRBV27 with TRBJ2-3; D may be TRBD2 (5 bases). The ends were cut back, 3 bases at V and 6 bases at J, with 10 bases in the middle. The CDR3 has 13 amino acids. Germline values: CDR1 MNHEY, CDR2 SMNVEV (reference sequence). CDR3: CASSLGERDTQYF. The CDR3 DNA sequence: TGTGCCAGCAGTTTGGGAGAGAGGGATACGCAGTATTTT.

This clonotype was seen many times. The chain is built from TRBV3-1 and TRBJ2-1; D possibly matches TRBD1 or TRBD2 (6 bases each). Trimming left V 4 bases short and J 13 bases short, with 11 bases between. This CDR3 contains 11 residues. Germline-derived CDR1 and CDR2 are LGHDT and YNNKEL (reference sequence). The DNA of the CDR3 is TGTGCCAGCAGCCGGAGGGACAACCAGTTCTTC. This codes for CASSRRDNQFF.

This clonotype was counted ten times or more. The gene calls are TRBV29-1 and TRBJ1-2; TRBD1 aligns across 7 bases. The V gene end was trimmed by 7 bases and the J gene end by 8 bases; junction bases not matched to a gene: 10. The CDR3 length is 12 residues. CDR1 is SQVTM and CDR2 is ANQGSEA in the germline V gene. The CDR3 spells CSAERTGLGYTF. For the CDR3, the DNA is TGCAGCGCAGAAAGGACAGGATTGGGCTACACCTTC. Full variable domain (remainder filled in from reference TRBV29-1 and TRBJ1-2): SAVISQKPSRDICQRGTSLTIQCQVDSQVTMMFWYRQQPGQSLTLIATANQGSEATYESGFVIDKFPISRPNLTFSTLTVSNMSPEDSSIYLCSAERTGLGYTFGSGTRLTVV.

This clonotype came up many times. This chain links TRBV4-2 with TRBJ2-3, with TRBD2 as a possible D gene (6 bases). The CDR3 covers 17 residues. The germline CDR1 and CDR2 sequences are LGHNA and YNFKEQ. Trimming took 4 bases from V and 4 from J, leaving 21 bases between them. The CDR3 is CASSPENSGWAADTQYF. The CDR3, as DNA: TGTGCCAGCAGCCCAGAGAATAGCGGTTGGGCGGCAGATACGCAGTATTTT.

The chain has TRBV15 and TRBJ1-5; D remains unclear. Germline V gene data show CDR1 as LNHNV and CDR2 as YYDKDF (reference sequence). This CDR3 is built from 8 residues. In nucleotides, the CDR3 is TGTAGCAATCAGCCCCAGCATTTT. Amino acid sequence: CSNQPQHF.

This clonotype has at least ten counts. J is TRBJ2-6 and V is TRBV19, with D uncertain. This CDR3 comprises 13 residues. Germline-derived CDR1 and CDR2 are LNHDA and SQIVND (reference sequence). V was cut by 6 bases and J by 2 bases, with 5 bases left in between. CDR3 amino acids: CASRRPGANVLTF. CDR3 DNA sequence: TGTGCCAGTAGACGCCCTGGGGCCAACGTCCTGACTTTC.

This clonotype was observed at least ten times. The CDR3 nucleotides read TGTGCCAGCGGCAACGGGGGAAGTGAAAAACTGTTTTTT. Residues: CASGNGGSEKLFF. J is TRBJ1-4 and V is TRBV3-1, with D perhaps matching TRBD1 (5 bases). The CDR3 extends over 13 amino acids. V was trimmed by 8 bases and J by 7 bases, leaving 14 bases between them. Germline V gene data show CDR1 as LGHDT and CDR2 as YNNKEL (reference sequence).

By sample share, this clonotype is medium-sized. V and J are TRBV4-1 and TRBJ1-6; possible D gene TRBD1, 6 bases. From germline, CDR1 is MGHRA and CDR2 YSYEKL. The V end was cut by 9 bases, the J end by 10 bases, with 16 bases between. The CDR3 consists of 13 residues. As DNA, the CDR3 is TGCGCCAGTTCCCTACAGGGTGTCTCACCCCTCCACTTT. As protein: CASSLQGVSPLHF.

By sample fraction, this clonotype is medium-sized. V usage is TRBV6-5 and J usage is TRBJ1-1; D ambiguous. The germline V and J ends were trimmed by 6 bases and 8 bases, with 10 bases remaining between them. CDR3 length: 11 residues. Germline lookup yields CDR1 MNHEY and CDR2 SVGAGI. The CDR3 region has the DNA TGTGCCAGCAGCAGTCCGACCGAAGCTTTCTTT. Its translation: CASSSPTEAFF.

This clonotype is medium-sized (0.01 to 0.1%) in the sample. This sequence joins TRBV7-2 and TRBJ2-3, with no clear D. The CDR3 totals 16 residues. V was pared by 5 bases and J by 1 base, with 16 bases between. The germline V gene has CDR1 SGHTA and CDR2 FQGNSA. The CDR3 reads CASSPFLGVGTDTQYF. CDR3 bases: TGTGCCAGCAGCCCGTTTCTAGGAGTAGGCACAGATACGCAGTATTTT.

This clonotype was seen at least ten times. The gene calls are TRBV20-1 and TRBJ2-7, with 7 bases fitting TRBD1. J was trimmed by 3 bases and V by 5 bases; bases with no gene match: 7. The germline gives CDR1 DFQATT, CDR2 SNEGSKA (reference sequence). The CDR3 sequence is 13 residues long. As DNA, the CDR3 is TGCAGTGCTGACGGGACAGAGAACTACGAGCAGTACTTC. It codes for CSADGTENYEQYF.

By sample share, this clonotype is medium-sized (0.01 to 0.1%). The CDR3, as DNA: TGTGCCAGCAGCCAAGATAGACCGCTTATTCAGCCCCAGCATTTT. As protein: CASSQDRPLIQPQHF. This chain joins TRBV3-2 and TRBJ1-5. TRBV3-2 is classified as a pseudogene. This CDR3 region has 15 residues.

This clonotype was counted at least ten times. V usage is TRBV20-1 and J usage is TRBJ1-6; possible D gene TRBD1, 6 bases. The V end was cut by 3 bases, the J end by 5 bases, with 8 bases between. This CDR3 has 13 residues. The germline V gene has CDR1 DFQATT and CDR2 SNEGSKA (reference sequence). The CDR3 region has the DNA TGCAGTGCTAGGGGGGGCAATAATTCACCCCTCCACTTT. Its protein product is CSARGGNNSPLHF.

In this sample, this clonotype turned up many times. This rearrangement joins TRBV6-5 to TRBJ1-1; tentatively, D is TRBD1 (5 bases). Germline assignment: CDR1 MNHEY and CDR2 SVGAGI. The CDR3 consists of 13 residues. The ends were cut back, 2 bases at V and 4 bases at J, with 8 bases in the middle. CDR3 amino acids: CASSYGGGTEAFF. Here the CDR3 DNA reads TGTGCCAGCAGTTACGGGGGGGGCACTGAAGCTTTCTTT.

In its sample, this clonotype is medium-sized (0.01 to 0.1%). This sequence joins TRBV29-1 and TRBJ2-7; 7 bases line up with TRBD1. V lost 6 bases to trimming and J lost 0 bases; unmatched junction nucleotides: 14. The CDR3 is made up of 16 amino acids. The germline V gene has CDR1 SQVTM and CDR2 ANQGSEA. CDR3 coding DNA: TGCAGCGTCTACGACGCTCCGACAGGGACCTCCTACGAGCAGTACTTC. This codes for CSVYDAPTGTSYEQYF.

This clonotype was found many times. The CDR3 is CASSLNREEKLFF. CDR3 nucleotide sequence: TGTGCCAGCAGCCTTAACAGGGAAGAAAAACTGTTTTTT. The rearrangement joins TRBV12-3 or TRBV12-4 to TRBJ1-4; TRBD1 is a possible D gene (6 bases). This CDR3 is built from 13 residues. V shed 6 bases and J shed 8 bases, with 13 bases lying between them.

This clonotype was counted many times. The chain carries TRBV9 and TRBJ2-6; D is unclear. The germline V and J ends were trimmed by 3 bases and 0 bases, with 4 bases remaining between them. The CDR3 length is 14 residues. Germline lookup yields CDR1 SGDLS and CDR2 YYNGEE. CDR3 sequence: CASSGDSGANVLTF. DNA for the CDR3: TGTGCCAGCAGCGGTGACTCTGGGGCCAACGTCCTGACTTTC.

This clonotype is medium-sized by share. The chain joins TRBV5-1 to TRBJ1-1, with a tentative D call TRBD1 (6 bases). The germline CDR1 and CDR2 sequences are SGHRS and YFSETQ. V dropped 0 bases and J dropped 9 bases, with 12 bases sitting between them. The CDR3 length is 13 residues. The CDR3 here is CASSLDRAYKAFF. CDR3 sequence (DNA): TGCGCCAGCAGCTTGGACAGGGCATACAAAGCTTTCTTT.